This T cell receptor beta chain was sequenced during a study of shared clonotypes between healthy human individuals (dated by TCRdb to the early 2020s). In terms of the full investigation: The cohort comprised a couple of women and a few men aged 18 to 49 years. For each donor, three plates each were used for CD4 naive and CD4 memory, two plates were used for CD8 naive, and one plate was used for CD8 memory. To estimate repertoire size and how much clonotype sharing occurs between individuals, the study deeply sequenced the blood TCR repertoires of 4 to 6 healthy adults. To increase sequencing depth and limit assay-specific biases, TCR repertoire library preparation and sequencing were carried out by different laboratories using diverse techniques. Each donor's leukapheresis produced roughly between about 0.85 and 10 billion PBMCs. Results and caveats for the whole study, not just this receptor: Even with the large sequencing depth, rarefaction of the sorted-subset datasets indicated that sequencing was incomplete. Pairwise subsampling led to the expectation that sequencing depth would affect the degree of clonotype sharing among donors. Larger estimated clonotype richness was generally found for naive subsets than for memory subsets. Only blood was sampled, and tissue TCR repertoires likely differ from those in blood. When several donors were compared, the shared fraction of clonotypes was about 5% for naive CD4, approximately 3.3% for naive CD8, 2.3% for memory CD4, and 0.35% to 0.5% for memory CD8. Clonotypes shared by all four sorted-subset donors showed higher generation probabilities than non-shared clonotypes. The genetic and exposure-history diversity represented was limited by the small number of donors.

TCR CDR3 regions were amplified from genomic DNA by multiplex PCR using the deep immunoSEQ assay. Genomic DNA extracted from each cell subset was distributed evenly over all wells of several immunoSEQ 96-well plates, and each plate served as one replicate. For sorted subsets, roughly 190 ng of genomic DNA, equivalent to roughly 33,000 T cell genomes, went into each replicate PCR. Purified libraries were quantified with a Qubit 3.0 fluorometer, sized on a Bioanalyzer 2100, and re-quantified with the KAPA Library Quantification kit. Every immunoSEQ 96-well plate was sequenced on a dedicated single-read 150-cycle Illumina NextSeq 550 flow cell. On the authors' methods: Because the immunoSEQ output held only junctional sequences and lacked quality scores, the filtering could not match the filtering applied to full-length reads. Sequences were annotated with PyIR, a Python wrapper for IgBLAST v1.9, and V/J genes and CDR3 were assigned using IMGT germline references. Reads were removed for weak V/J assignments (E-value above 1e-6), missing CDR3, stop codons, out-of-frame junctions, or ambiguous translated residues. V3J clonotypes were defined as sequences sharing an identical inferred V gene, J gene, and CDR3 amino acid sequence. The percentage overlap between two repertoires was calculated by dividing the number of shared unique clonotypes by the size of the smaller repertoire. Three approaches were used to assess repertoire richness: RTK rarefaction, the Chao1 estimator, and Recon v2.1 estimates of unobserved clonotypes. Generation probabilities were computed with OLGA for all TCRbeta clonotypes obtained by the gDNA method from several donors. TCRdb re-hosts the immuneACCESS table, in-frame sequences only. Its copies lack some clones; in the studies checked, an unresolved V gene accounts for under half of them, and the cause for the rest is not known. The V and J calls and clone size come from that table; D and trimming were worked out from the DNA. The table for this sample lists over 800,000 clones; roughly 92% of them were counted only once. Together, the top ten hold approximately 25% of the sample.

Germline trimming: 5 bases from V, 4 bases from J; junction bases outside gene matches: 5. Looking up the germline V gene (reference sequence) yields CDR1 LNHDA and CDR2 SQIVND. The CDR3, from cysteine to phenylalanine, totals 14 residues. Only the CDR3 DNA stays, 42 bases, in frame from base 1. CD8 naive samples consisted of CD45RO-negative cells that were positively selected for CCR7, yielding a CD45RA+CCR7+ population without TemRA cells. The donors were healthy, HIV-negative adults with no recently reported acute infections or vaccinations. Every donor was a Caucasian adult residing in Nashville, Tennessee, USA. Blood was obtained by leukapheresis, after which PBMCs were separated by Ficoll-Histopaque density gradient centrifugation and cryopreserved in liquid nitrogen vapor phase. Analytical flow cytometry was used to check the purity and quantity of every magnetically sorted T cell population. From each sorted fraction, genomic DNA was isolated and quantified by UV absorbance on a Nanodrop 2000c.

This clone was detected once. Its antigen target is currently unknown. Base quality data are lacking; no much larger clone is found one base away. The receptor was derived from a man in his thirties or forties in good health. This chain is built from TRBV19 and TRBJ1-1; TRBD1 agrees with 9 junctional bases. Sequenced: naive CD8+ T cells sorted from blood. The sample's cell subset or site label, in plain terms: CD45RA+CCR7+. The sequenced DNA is TGTGCCAGTAGTTCGGGACAGGGAAGCACTGAAGCTTTCTTT. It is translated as CASSSGQGSTEAFF.